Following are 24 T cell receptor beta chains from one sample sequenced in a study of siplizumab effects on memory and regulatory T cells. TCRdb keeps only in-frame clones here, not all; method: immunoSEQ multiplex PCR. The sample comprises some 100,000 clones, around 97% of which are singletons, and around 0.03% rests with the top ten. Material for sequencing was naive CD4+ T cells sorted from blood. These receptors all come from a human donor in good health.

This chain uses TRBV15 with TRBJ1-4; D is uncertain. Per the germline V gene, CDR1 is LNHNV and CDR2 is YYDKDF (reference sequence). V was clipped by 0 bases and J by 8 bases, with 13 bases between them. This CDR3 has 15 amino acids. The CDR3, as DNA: TGTGCCACCAGCAGAGAGCAGCAGGTGAAGGAAAAACTGTTTTTT. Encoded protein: CATSREQQVKEKLFF. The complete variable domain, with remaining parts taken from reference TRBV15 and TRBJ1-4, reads DAMVIQNPRYQVTQFGKPVTLSCSQTLNHNVMYWYQQKSSQAPKLLFHYYDKDFNNEADTPDNFQSRRPNTSFCFLDIRSPGLGDTAMYLCATSREQQVKEKLFFGSGTQLSVL.

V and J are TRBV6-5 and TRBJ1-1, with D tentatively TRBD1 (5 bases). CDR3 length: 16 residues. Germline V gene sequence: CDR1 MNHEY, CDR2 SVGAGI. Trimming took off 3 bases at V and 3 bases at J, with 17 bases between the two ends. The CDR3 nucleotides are TGTGCCAGCAGTTATCGGGGCGGAAGAAAACACACTGAAGCTTTCTTT. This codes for CASSYRGGRKHTEAFF.

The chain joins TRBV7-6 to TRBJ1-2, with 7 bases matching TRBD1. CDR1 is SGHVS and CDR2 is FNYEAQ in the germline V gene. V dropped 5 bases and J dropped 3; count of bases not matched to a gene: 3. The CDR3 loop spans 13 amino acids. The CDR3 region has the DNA TGTGCCAGCAGCCTAGGGACAGACTATGGCTACACCTTC. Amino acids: CASSLGTDYGYTF.

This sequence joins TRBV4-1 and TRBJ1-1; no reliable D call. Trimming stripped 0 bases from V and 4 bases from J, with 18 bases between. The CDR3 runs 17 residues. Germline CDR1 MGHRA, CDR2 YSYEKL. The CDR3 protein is CASSQDMDATISTEAFF. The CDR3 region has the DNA TGCGCCAGCAGCCAAGATATGGACGCCACTATCAGCACTGAAGCTTTCTTT.

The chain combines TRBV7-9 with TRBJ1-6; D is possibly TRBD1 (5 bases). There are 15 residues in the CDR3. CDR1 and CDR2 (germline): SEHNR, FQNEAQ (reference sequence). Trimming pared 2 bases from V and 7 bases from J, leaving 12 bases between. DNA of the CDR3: TGTGCCAGCAGCTTAACTCGGGACGGGAATTCACCCCTCCACTTT. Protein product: CASSLTRDGNSPLHF.

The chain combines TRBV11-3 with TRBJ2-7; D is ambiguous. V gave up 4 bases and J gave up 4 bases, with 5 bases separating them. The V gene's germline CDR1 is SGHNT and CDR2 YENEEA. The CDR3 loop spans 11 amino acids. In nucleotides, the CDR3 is TGTGCCAGCAGCTCAGGATACGAGCAGTACTTC. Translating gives CASSSGYEQYF. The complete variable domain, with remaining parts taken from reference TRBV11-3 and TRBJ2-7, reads EAGVVQSPRYKIIEKKQPVAFWCNPISGHNTLYWYLQNLGQGPELLIRYENEEAVDDSQLPKDRFSAERLKGVDSTLKIQPAELGDSAVYLCASSSGYEQYFGPGTRLTVT.

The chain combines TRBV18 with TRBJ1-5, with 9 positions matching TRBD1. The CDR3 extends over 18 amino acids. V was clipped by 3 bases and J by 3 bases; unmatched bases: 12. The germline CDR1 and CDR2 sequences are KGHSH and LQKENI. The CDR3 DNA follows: TGTGCCAGCTCACCCGTGGACAGGGGATTATGGTTCAATCAGCCCCAGCATTTT. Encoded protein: CASSPVDRGLWFNQPQHF.

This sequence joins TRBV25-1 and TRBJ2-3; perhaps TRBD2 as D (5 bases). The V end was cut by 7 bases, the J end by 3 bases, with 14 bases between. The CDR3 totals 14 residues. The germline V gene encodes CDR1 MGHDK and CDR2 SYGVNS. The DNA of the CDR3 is TGTGCCAGCAACCGGGCCTCGGGGACAGATACGCAGTATTTT. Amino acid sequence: CASNRASGTDTQYF. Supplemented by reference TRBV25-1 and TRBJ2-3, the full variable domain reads EADIYQTPRYLVIGTGKKITLECSQTMGHDKMYWYQQDPGMELHLIHYSYGVNSTEKGDLSSESTVSRIRTEHFPLTLESARPSHTSQYLCASNRASGTDTQYFGPGTRLTVL.

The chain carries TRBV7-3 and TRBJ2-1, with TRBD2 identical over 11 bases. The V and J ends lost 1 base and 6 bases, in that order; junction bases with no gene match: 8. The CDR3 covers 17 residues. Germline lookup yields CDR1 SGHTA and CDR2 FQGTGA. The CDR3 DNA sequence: TGTGCCAGCAGCTTAAGACGAGTTGGACTAGCGGGCAATGAGCAGTTCTTC. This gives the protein CASSLRRVGLAGNEQFF. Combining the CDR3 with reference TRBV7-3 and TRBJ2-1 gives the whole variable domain GAGVSQTPSNKVTEKGKYVELRCDPISGHTALYWYRQSLGQGPEFLIYFQGTGAADDSGLPNDRFFAVRPEGSVSTLKIQRTERGDSAVYLCASSLRRVGLAGNEQFFGPGTRLTVL.

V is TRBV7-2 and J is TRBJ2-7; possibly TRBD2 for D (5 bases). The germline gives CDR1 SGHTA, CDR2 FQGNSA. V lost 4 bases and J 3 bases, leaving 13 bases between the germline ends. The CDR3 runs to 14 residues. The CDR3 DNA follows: TGTGCCAGCAGCTGGACGTCCGAGGGCTACGAGCAGTACTTC. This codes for CASSWTSEGYEQYF.

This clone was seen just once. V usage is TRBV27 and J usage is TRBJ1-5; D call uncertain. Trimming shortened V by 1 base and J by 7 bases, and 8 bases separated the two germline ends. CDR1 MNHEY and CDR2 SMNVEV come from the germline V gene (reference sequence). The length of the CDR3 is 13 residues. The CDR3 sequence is CASSLLREQPQHF. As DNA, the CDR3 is TGTGCCAGCAGTTTATTACGTGAACAGCCCCAGCATTTT.

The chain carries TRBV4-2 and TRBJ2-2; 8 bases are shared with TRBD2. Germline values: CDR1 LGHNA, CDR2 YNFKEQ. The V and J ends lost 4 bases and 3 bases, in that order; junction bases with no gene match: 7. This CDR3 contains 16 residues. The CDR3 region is CASSPGSSGDTGELFF. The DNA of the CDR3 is TGTGCCAGCAGCCCCGGAAGTAGCGGGGACACCGGGGAGCTGTTTTTT.

The CDR3 DNA reads as TGTGCCAGCTCACCACTGGCTAGCGGGGGAATAGGAGACGGGCAGTACTTC. Its protein product is CASSPLASGGIGDGQYF. The rearrangement links TRBV18 to TRBJ2-7, with 10 bases lining up with TRBD2. The ends lost 1 base at V and 9 bases at J; junction bases unmatched: 15. Germline lookup yields CDR1 KGHSH and CDR2 LQKENI. This CDR3 comprises 17 residues.

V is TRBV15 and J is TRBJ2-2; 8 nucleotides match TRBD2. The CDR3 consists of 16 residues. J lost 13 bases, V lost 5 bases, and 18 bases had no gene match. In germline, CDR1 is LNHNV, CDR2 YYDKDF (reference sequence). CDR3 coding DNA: TGTGCCACCAGCCCTCAGTCCGGGGGGGCCTACGTTGGGCTGTTTTTT. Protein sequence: CATSPQSGGAYVGLFF.

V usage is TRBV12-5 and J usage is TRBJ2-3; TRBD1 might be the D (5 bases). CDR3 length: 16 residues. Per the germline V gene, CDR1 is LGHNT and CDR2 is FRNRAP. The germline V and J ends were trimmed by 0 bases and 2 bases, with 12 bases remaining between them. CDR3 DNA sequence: TGTGCTAGTGGTTTGGTATCAGGGCCTTACACAGATACGCAGTATTTT. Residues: CASGLVSGPYTDTQYF.

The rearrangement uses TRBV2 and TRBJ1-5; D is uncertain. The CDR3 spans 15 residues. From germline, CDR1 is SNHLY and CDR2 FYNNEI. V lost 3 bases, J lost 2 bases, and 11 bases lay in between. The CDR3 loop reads CASSEGRVGNQPQHF. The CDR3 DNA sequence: TGTGCCAGCAGTGAGGGGAGGGTCGGCAATCAGCCCCAGCATTTT.

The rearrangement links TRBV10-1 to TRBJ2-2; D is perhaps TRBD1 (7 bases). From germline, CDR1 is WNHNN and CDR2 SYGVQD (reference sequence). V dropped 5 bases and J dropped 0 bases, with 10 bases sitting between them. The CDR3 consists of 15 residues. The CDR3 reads CASSTGDSNTGELFF. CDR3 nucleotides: TGCGCCAGCAGTACAGGGGACTCGAACACCGGGGAGCTGTTTTTT.

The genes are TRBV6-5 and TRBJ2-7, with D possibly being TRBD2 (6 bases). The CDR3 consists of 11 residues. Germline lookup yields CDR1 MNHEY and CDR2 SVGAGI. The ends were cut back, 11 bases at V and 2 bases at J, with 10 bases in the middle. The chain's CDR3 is CASGVPYEQYF. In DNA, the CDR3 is TGTGCCTCGGGGGTTCCCTACGAGCAGTACTTC.

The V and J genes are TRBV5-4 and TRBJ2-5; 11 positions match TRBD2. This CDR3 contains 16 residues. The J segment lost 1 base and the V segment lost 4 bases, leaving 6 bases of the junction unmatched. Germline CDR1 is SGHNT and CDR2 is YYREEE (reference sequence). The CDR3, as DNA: TGTGCCAGCAGCCTCACTAGCGGGGGCCCCCAAGAGACCCAGTACTTC. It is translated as CASSLTSGGPQETQYF. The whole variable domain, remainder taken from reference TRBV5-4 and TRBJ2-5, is ETGVTQSPTHLIKTRGQQVTLRCSSQSGHNTVSWYQQALGQGPQFIFQYYREEENGRGNFPPRFSGLQFPNYSSELNVNALELDDSALYLCASSLTSGGPQETQYFGPGTRLLVL.

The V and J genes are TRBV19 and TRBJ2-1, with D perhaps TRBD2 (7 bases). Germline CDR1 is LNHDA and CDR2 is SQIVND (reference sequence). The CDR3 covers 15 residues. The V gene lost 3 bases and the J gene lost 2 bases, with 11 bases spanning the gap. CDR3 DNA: TGTGCCAGTAGTATTGGAGGGGGGGCCTACAATGAGCAGTTCTTC. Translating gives CASSIGGGAYNEQFF.

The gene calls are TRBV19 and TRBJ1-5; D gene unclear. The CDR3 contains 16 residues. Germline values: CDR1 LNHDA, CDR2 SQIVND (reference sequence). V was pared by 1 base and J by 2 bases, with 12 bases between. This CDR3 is CASSIVSQPGNQPQHF. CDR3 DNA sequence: TGTGCCAGTAGTATAGTATCCCAGCCTGGCAATCAGCCCCAGCATTTT.

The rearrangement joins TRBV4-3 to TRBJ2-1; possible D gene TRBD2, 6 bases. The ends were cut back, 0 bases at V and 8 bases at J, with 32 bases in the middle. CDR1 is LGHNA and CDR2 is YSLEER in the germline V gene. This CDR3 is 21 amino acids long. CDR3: CASSQDRAGANVFRTTDEQFF. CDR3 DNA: TGCGCCAGCAGCCAAGATCGGGCAGGTGCGAACGTCTTCCGGACTACCGATGAGCAGTTCTTC.

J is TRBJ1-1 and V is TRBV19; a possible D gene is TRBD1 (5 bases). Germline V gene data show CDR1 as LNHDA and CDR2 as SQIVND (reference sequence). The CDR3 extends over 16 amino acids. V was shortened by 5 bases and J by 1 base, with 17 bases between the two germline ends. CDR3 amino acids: CASSPGDRGTNTEAFF. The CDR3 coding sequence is TGTGCCAGTAGTCCGGGGGACCGTGGGACGAACACTGAAGCTTTCTTT.

The CDR3 DNA reads TGTGCCAGCGGTACAGGGAAAGGAAACACCATATATTTT. Translating gives CASGTGKGNTIYF. The V gene is TRBV7-9, the J gene TRBJ1-3; a possible D gene is TRBD1 (6 bases). The length of the CDR3 is 13 residues. V lost 8 bases to trimming and J lost 4 bases, with 12 bases between them. CDR1 is SEHNR, CDR2 FQNEAQ, per germline (reference sequence).